The T cell receptor (beta chain) under discussion was sequenced for a study of brain T cells in children with intractable seizures. Whole-study findings and limits: Patients' HCMV serostatus was unknown; virus specificity rests on CDR3 similarity alone. Pre- and post-surgery blood differed in depth, so pre-surgery absences may be undersampling.

Surgery cases with the highest brain T cell transcript signatures were chosen for sequencing. This CDR3 is built from 17 residues. Germline CDR1 is SGHTA and CDR2 is FQGNSA. After removal of 5 bases from V and 2 bases from J, the junction contained 6 bases not matched to a gene. TCRdb keeps only in-frame clones here, not all; method: immunoSEQ multiplex PCR. The sample lists over 95,000 clones, 85% to 95% occurring once. Note on this clone: Its antigen is unidentified.

The sequences come from peripheral blood, collected at surgery. The receptor's source is a boy in the first two years of life with hemimegalencephaly and intractable seizures. This chain joins TRBV7-2 and TRBJ1-6; 10 bases agree with TRBD1. CDR3 residues: CASSPGQGKAYNSPLHF. As DNA, the CDR3 is TGTGCCAGCAGCCCGGGACAGGGGAAGGCCTATAATTCACCCCTCCACTTT. The full variable domain, completed using reference TRBV7-2 and TRBJ1-6, is GAGVSQSPSNKVTEKGKDVELRCDPISGHTALYWYRQSLGQGLEFLIYFQGNSAPDKSGLPSDRFSAERTGGSVSTLTIQRTQQEDSAVYLCASSPGQGKAYNSPLHFGNGTRLTVT.